This T cell receptor beta chain was profiled in a study of shared clonotypes between healthy human individuals. The table came from immunoSEQ multiplex PCR; TCRdb's copy has only in-frame clones and leaves some out. The sample shows roughly 600,000 clones, about 98% of them seen only once. The naive CD8 population came from CD45RO-negative cells selected for CCR7, without terminally differentiated effector memory CD45RA+ cells. Sample: naive CD8+ T cells sorted from blood. This clonotype was sampled from a man aged 25 to 45 in good health.

The CDR3 sequence: CSVEGHTGDSYEQYF. The CDR3 region has the DNA TGCAGCGTTGAAGGTCACACAGGGGATTCCTACGAGCAGTACTTC. The genes are TRBV29-1 and TRBJ2-7; 7 bases line up with TRBD1. Germline trimming cut 1 base from V and 1 base from J; bases unmatched to any gene: 7. From germline, CDR1 is SQVTM and CDR2 ANQGSEA. The CDR3 consists of 15 residues.